This T cell receptor (beta chain) was recorded in a study of T cell changes during pregnancy in multiple sclerosis. Profiled with immunoSEQ multiplex PCR; TCRdb holds only in-frame clones, not every one. The sample carries around 75,000 clones, about 90% recorded once. Sequenced here: peripheral blood, sampled in the first trimester of pregnancy. This TCR was recovered from a female donor in good health, enrolled as a control in a pregnancy study.

For the CDR3, the DNA is TGCGCCAGCAGCTCACAGGGGGTCCAAGAGACCCAGTACTTC. Protein: CASSSQGVQETQYF. The chain recombines TRBV5-1 with TRBJ2-5, with TRBD1 identical over 8 bases. The V segment lost 3 bases and the J segment 1 base; nucleotides outside the gene matches: 2. This CDR3 region has 14 residues. Germline V gene data show CDR1 as SGHRS and CDR2 as YFSETQ.